Listed below are T cell receptor beta chains from one sample, sequenced in a study of beta chain features in type 1 diabetes. The assay was immunoSEQ multiplex PCR, and TCRdb's table has in-frame clones only and misses some. The sample has around 310,000 clones, about 11% seen once. The sequenced sample was naive CD4+ T cells from blood. The receptor source for this set is a woman under 40 in good health. Each CDR3 is given with its conserved first and last residue. A D gene is named only where the DNA matches it firmly. Expanded clones are given a class, and other clones once, few, many or no size at all.

D gene: TRBD1; V gene: TRBV28; clone size: once; J gene: TRBJ1-2; CDR3 protein: CATILTGGRSYGYTF; CDR3 DNA: TGTGCCACCATTCTTACAGGGGGCAGGAGCTATGGCTACACCTTC
D gene: .; V gene: TRBV7-2; clone size: .; J gene: TRBJ2-2; CDR3 protein: CASSWGLNTGELFF; CDR3 DNA: TGTGCCAGCAGCTGGGGACTGAACACCGGGGAGCTGTTTTTT
D gene: .; V gene: TRBV18; clone size: few; J gene: TRBJ2-2; CDR3 protein: CASSAGTTNTGELFF; CDR3 DNA: TGTGCCAGCTCAGCCGGGACAACGAACACCGGGGAGCTGTTTTTT
D gene: TRBD2; V gene: TRBV28; clone size: .; J gene: TRBJ2-1; CDR3 protein: CASSPSGLAGGNEQFF; CDR3 DNA: TGTGCCAGCAGTCCCTCGGGACTAGCGGGAGGGAATGAGCAGTTCTTC
D gene: .; V gene: TRBV7-3; clone size: few; J gene: TRBJ2-1; CDR3 protein: CASSPTRTSRGEQFF; CDR3 DNA: TGTGCCAGCAGCCCAACCCGGACCTCCCGGGGTGAGCAGTTCTTC
D gene: TRBD2; V gene: TRBV28; clone size: few; J gene: TRBJ2-3; CDR3 protein: CASSNVAGAGTDTQYF; CDR3 DNA: TGTGCCAGCAGTAACGTCGCGGGAGCGGGCACAGATACGCAGTATTTT
D gene: TRBD2; V gene: TRBV5-1; clone size: .; J gene: TRBJ2-3; CDR3 protein: CASSRGLPLDTQYF; CDR3 DNA: TGCGCCAGCAGCCGGGGACTACCACTAGATACGCAGTATTTT
D gene: .; V gene: TRBV7-6; clone size: .; J gene: TRBJ2-5; CDR3 protein: CASSLEADTAGWETQYF; CDR3 DNA: TGTGCCAGCAGCTTAGAGGCGGATACGGCGGGGTGGGAGACCCAGTACTTC
D gene: .; V gene: TRBV27; clone size: .; J gene: TRBJ2-7; CDR3 protein: CASSKRDTAYEQYF; CDR3 DNA: TGTGCCAGCAGTAAACGGGACACCGCCTACGAGCAGTACTTC
D gene: .; V gene: TRBV2; clone size: few; J gene: TRBJ2-3; CDR3 protein: CASSEAGERDTQYF; CDR3 DNA: TGTGCCAGCAGTGAAGCGGGAGAAAGAGATACGCAGTATTTT
D gene: .; V gene: TRBV5-4; clone size: few; J gene: TRBJ2-6; CDR3 protein: CASSRADTGANVLTF; CDR3 DNA: TGTGCCAGCAGCCGAGCCGACACTGGGGCCAACGTCCTGACTTTC
D gene: .; V gene: TRBV18; clone size: few; J gene: TRBJ2-5; CDR3 protein: CASSPPSREETQYF; CDR3 DNA: TGTGCCAGCTCACCACCCTCCAGGGAAGAGACCCAGTACTTC
D gene: .; V gene: TRBV4-3; clone size: few; J gene: TRBJ2-7; CDR3 protein: CASSQDRGLYEQYF; CDR3 DNA: TGCGCCAGCAGCCAAGACAGGGGTCTCTACGAGCAGTACTTC
D gene: TRBD2; V gene: TRBV28; clone size: .; J gene: TRBJ2-3; CDR3 protein: CASSPSGRGTDTQYF; CDR3 DNA: TGTGCCAGCAGTCCGAGCGGGAGAGGGACAGATACGCAGTATTTT
D gene: TRBD2; V gene: TRBV18; clone size: .; J gene: TRBJ2-5; CDR3 protein: CASSQQREVETQYF; CDR3 DNA: TGTGCCAGCTCGCAACAGCGGGAGGTAGAGACCCAGTACTTC
D gene: .; V gene: TRBV6-1; clone size: .; J gene: TRBJ2-1; CDR3 protein: CASSEALGGGNNEQFF; CDR3 DNA: TGTGCCAGCAGTGAAGCGCTGGGAGGTGGTAACAATGAGCAGTTCTTC
D gene: TRBD2; V gene: TRBV7-7; clone size: .; J gene: TRBJ2-1; CDR3 protein: CASSLMPGLADNEQFF; CDR3 DNA: TGTGCTAGCAGCTTAATGCCGGGACTAGCGGACAATGAGCAGTTCTTC
D gene: .; V gene: TRBV4-2; clone size: .; J gene: TRBJ1-2; CDR3 protein: CASSQERGLGYGYTF; CDR3 DNA: TGTGCCAGCAGCCAAGAGCGGGGGTTAGGCTATGGCTACACCTTC
D gene: TRBD1; V gene: TRBV4-2; clone size: .; J gene: TRBJ1-4; CDR3 protein: CASSPYRGRGDTNEKLFF; CDR3 DNA: TGTGCCAGCAGCCCATACAGGGGGCGAGGGGATACTAATGAAAAACTGTTTTTT
D gene: TRBD1; V gene: TRBV6-6; clone size: .; J gene: TRBJ1-2; CDR3 protein: CASSYSGQGNGYTF; CDR3 DNA: TGTGCCAGCAGTTACTCCGGACAGGGGAATGGCTACACCTTC
D gene: .; V gene: TRBV19; clone size: .; J gene: TRBJ2-4; CDR3 protein: CASSTYRENIQYF; CDR3 DNA: TGTGCCAGTAGTACGTATAGGGAGAACATTCAGTACTTC
D gene: TRBD1; V gene: TRBV5-1; clone size: .; J gene: TRBJ2-5; CDR3 protein: CASSLGGGRETQYF; CDR3 DNA: TGCGCCAGCAGCTTGGGAGGGGGCCGGGAGACCCAGTACTTC
D gene: .; V gene: TRBV6-6; clone size: .; J gene: TRBJ2-1; CDR3 protein: CASRGRYREQFF; CDR3 DNA: TGTGCCAGCAGAGGACGTTACAGGGAGCAGTTCTTC
D gene: TRBD2; V gene: TRBV18; clone size: few; J gene: TRBJ2-2; CDR3 protein: CASSLTGTSGNTGELFF; CDR3 DNA: TGTGCCAGCTCACTTACCGGGACTAGCGGAAACACCGGGGAGCTGTTTTTT
D gene: .; V gene: TRBV19; clone size: .; J gene: TRBJ2-4; CDR3 protein: CASGRGNIQYF; CDR3 DNA: TGTGCCAGTGGAAGGGGAAACATTCAGTACTTC
D gene: TRBD2; V gene: TRBV15; clone size: .; J gene: TRBJ2-5; CDR3 protein: CATSRVVLAGQETQYF; CDR3 DNA: TGTGCCACCAGCAGAGTCGTACTAGCGGGGCAAGAGACCCAGTACTTC
D gene: .; V gene: TRBV19; clone size: few; J gene: TRBJ2-7; CDR3 protein: CASSIVTGGEQYF; CDR3 DNA: TGTGCCAGTAGTATTGTAACAGGCGGTGAGCAGTACTTC
D gene: TRBD2; V gene: TRBV7-8; clone size: .; J gene: TRBJ2-1; CDR3 protein: CASSAVAGGSPYVNEQFF; CDR3 DNA: TGTGCCAGCAGCGCGGTAGCGGGAGGATCTCCGTATGTCAATGAGCAGTTCTTC
D gene: .; V gene: TRBV30; clone size: .; J gene: TRBJ2-5; CDR3 protein: CAWSVSQTGTQYF; CDR3 DNA: TGTGCCTGGAGTGTTAGTCAAACGGGGACCCAGTACTTC
D gene: .; V gene: TRBV7-8; clone size: once; J gene: TRBJ1-2; CDR3 protein: CASIAGVAADYGYTF; CDR3 DNA: TGTGCCAGCATCGCGGGGGTGGCCGCTGACTATGGCTACACCTTC
D gene: .; V gene: TRBV4-2; clone size: .; J gene: TRBJ1-2; CDR3 protein: CASSQNRENYGYTF; CDR3 DNA: TGTGCCAGCAGCCAAAACAGGGAAAACTATGGCTACACCTTC
D gene: .; V gene: TRBV7-2; clone size: .; J gene: TRBJ1-2; CDR3 protein: CASSPRAVANYGYTF; CDR3 DNA: TGTGCCAGCAGCCCGAGGGCTGTAGCTAACTATGGCTACACCTTC
D gene: .; V gene: TRBV5-4; clone size: .; J gene: TRBJ2-3; CDR3 protein: CASSPDFTDTQYF; CDR3 DNA: TGTGCCAGCAGCCCAGACTTCACAGATACGCAGTATTTT
D gene: TRBD2; V gene: TRBV4-3; clone size: .; J gene: TRBJ2-2; CDR3 protein: CASSPGTSGNTGELFF; CDR3 DNA: TGCGCCAGCAGCCCAGGGACTAGCGGGAACACCGGGGAGCTGTTTTTT
D gene: .; V gene: TRBV5-1; clone size: .; J gene: TRBJ2-7; CDR3 protein: CASSLKRDPTTTSSYEQYF; CDR3 DNA: TGCGCCAGCAGCCTTAAACGGGATCCAACTACGACGAGCTCCTACGAGCAGTACTTC
D gene: TRBD2; V gene: TRBV19; clone size: few; J gene: TRBJ2-7; CDR3 protein: CAGRLAGGPHEQYF; CDR3 DNA: TGTGCCGGGCGACTAGCGGGAGGGCCCCACGAGCAGTACTTC